The 22 T cell receptor beta chains below all came from one sample that was sequenced in a study of T cell responses to AZD1222 COVID-19 vaccine (dated by TCRdb to the early 2020s). The time point tag for this specimen amounts to: baseline before first vaccination. Library prep was done by the immunoSEQ multiplex PCR assay. In its TCRdb copy, this immuneACCESS table keeps in-frame sequences only and misses some clones. Where compared with another copy, unresolved V genes explain less than half of these, and the others have no known cause. In this sample the table shows 90,000 to 95,000 clones, around 86% of which occur a single time. About 10% of the sample is held by the ten biggest clonotypes. The sequencing used peripheral blood, collected on day 0 of AZD1222 vaccination. Every receptor here comes from an adult in good health.

The chain joins TRBV2 to TRBJ1-3; no reliable D call. This CDR3 contains 11 residues. The V end was cut by 9 bases, the J end by 4 bases, with 7 bases between. The germline CDR1 and CDR2 sequences are SNHLY and FYNNEI. CDR3 sequence reads: CARKRGNTIYF. CDR3 nucleotide sequence: TGTGCCAGAAAACGGGGAAACACCATATATTTT.

This chain joins TRBV5-5 and TRBJ1-2; D unresolved. Germline V gives CDR1 SGHKS, CDR2 YYEKEE (reference sequence). Trimming took 4 bases from V and 2 from J, leaving 9 bases between them. This CDR3 is 13 amino acids long. CDR3 loop: CASSPDQNYGYTF. CDR3 DNA sequence: TGTGCCAGCAGCCCGGACCAGAACTATGGCTACACCTTC. Full variable domain (missing parts from reference TRBV5-5 and TRBJ1-2): DAGVTQSPTHLIKTRGQQVTLRCSPISGHKSVSWYQQVLGQGPQFIFQYYEKEERGRGNFPDRFSARQFPNYSSELNVNALLLGDSALYLCASSPDQNYGYTFGSGTRLTVV.

The chain employs TRBV6-5 and TRBJ1-6; 7 bases agree with TRBD1. J gave up 6 bases and V 4 bases, and 0 bases lay outside the gene matches. Per the germline V gene, CDR1 is MNHEY and CDR2 is SVGAGI. There are 13 residues in the CDR3. The CDR3 protein is CASSWDSNSPLHF. The DNA for the CDR3 is TGTGCCAGCAGTTGGGACAGTAATTCACCCCTCCACTTT.

V usage is TRBV2 and J usage is TRBJ1-5; D perhaps matches TRBD1 (5 bases). Germline assignment: CDR1 SNHLY and CDR2 FYNNEI. V lost 6 bases, J lost 1 base, and 16 bases lay in between. CDR3 length: 16 amino acids. DNA of the CDR3: TGTGCCAGCAGCAAGGAGGGGAGTAGGAGCAATCAGCCCCAGCATTTT. Its translation is CASSKEGSRSNQPQHF.

This chain connects TRBV3-1 (or the pseudogene TRBV3-2) to TRBJ1-2; D is undetermined. This CDR3 region has 14 residues. The V end lost 0 bases, the J end lost 5 bases, and 10 bases lay between the germline ends. Germline V gene lookup returns CDR1 LGHDT and CDR2 YNNKEL (reference sequence). Here the CDR3 reads CASSQDIRAYGYTF. For the CDR3, the DNA is TGTGCCAGCAGCCAAGATATAAGGGCTTATGGCTACACCTTC.

V and J are TRBV6-6 and TRBJ1-6; D unresolved. The germline CDR1 and CDR2 sequences are MNHNY and SVGAGI (reference sequence). Trimming stripped 2 bases from V and 10 bases from J, with 12 bases between. This CDR3 spans 14 amino acids. The CDR3 sequence is CASSYAPTGSPLHF. DNA for the CDR3: TGTGCCAGCAGTTACGCCCCCACTGGGTCACCCCTCCACTTT.

The J gene is TRBJ2-3, the V gene TRBV9; TRBD2 agrees at 8 bases. The CDR3 contains 16 residues. Germline CDR1 is SGDLS and CDR2 is YYNGEE. Trimming removed 0 bases from V and 5 bases from J; junction bases left unmatched: 8. CDR3 residues: CASSVGSAGGVDTQYF. CDR3 coding DNA: TGTGCCAGCAGCGTAGGTTCCGCCGGGGGGGTAGATACGCAGTATTTT.

The J gene is TRBJ2-3, the V gene TRBV21-1; the table gives TRBD2 as D, unverified against the DNA. TRBV21-1 is given as a pseudogene. This CDR3 has 16 amino acids. Here the CDR3 DNA reads TGTGCCAGCAGCAAATTGGGGCCGGGAGACACAGATACGCAGTATTTT. Protein: CASSKLGPGDTDTQYF.

The V gene is TRBV30, the J gene TRBJ1-2, with 10 bases lining up with TRBD1. Trimming at V came to 4 bases and at J to 7 bases, leaving 9 bases not matched to a gene. The V gene's germline CDR1 is GTSNPN and CDR2 SVGIG (reference sequence). The CDR3 consists of 14 residues. The CDR3 DNA follows: TGTGCCTGGAACGGACAGGGGGATACTATTGGCTACACCTTC. This encodes CAWNGQGDTIGYTF.

About this clone: Other DNA sequences in this sample translate to the same CDR3. This sequence joins TRBV6-1 and TRBJ2-5; 12 nucleotides agree with TRBD2. V was pared by 2 bases and J by 2 bases, with 0 bases of the junction left unmatched. The CDR3 sequence is 15 residues long. Germline CDR1 reads MNHNS; CDR2 reads SASEGT. CDR3 DNA: TGTGCCAGCAGTGAACTAGCGGGGGGGCAAGAGACCCAGTACTTC. Translated: CASSELAGGQETQYF.

V is TRBV6-6 and J is TRBJ2-7; D remains ambiguous. The ends were cut back, 5 bases at V and 3 bases at J, with 8 bases in the middle. The CDR3 runs to 12 residues. Per germline, CDR1 MNHNY and CDR2 SVGAGI (reference sequence). The CDR3 sequence is CASSPENYEQYF. CDR3 DNA sequence: TGTGCCAGCAGTCCCGAAAACTACGAGCAGTACTTC.

The V call is TRBV5-4, the J call TRBJ2-3; D unresolved. The CDR3 covers 13 residues. Germline lookup yields CDR1 SGHNT and CDR2 YYREEE (reference sequence). V dropped 4 bases and J dropped 0 bases, with 6 bases sitting between them. CDR3: CASSLVSTDTQYF. CDR3 coding DNA: TGTGCCAGCAGCCTAGTTAGCACAGATACGCAGTATTTT.

The rearrangement joins TRBV30 to TRBJ1-6, with D unclear. Germline V gene sequence: CDR1 GTSNPN, CDR2 SVGIG (reference sequence). This CDR3 is built from 12 residues. Trimming removed 3 bases from V and 5 bases from J, with 5 bases in between. The CDR3, as DNA: TGTGCCTGGAGGGTCCATAATTCACCCCTCCACTTT. Translated: CAWRVHNSPLHF.

This chain links TRBV7-2 with TRBJ1-1, with TRBD1 matching 7 bases. CDR3 length: 13 amino acids. The ends lost 2 bases at V and 10 bases at J; junction bases unmatched: 7. Per the germline V gene, CDR1 is SGHTA and CDR2 is FQGNSA. The CDR3 DNA is TGTGCCAGCAGCTTAATAAGGGGGCGCTTAGCTTTCTTT. This codes for CASSLIRGRLAFF.

This chain uses TRBV6-1 with TRBJ2-3, with D perhaps assigned TRBD1 or TRBD2 (5 bases each). The CDR3 length is 14 residues. Germline loops: CDR1 MNHNS, CDR2 SASEGT. Trimming pared 1 base from V and 7 bases from J, leaving 12 bases between. The CDR3 spells CASSEVRDANTQYF. DNA of the CDR3: TGTGCCAGCAGTGAAGTTCGGGACGCTAATACGCAGTATTTT.

The chain combines TRBV7-2 with TRBJ1-6, with unresolved D. Germline V lookup: CDR1 SGHTA, CDR2 FQGNSA. Trimming removed 4 bases from V and 0 bases from J, with 10 bases in between. The CDR3 has 16 residues. The CDR3 bases are TGTGCCAGCAGCTCGGACGTGAGCTCCTATAATTCACCCCTCCACTTT. This translates into CASSSDVSSYNSPLHF.

This chain links TRBV7-8 with TRBJ2-5, with no clear D. The CDR3 is 14 residues long. The germline V gene has CDR1 SGHVS and CDR2 FQNEAQ. V gave up 4 bases and J gave up 1 base, with 10 bases separating them. CDR3 sequence: CASSSSRSQETQYF. The CDR3 DNA reads TGTGCCAGCAGCTCCTCTAGGTCCCAAGAGACCCAGTACTTC. Full variable domain (remainder filled in from reference TRBV7-8 and TRBJ2-5): GAGVSQSPRYKVAKRGQDVALRCDPISGHVSLFWYQQALGQGPEFLTYFQNEAQLDKSGLPSDRFFAERPEGSVSTLKIQRTQQEDSAVYLCASSSSRSQETQYFGPGTRLLVL.

The chain employs TRBV7-8 and TRBJ2-3; D assignment may be TRBD1 or TRBD2 (5 bases each). CDR3 length equals 15 residues. Trimming cost V 5 bases and J 4 bases, with 16 bases left between them. Per the germline V gene, CDR1 is SGHVS and CDR2 is FQNEAQ. CDR3 in DNA: TGTGCCAGCAGCCGGGGCAGGGTTGAGGCAGATACGCAGTATTTT. Translation gives CASSRGRVEADTQYF.

This chain links TRBV5-1 with TRBJ1-3; TRBD1 aligns across 7 bases. J was trimmed by 2 bases and V by 3 bases; bases with no gene match: 5. The CDR3 contains 15 residues. Germline V gene sequence: CDR1 SGHRS, CDR2 YFSETQ. The CDR3 sequence: CASSWSGTAGNTIYF. The CDR3 DNA reads as TGCGCCAGCAGCTGGTCCGGGACAGCTGGAAACACCATATATTTT.

The gene calls are TRBV5-1 and TRBJ2-3; D ambiguous. The CDR3 extends over 15 amino acids. CDR1 is SGHRS, CDR2 YFSETQ, per germline. Trimming shortened V by 5 bases and J by 0 bases, and 13 bases separated the two germline ends. This CDR3 reads CASRISHRSTDTQYF. In DNA form, the CDR3 reads TGCGCCAGCAGGATATCTCACAGAAGCACAGATACGCAGTATTTT.

V and J are TRBV5-1 and TRBJ2-7; 8 positions match TRBD1. This CDR3 spans 14 amino acids. Germline V gives CDR1 SGHRS, CDR2 YFSETQ. V lost 4 bases and J lost 2; bases outside the gene matches: 5. The chain's CDR3 is CASSPQGAPYEQYF. In nucleotides, the CDR3 is TGCGCCAGCAGCCCCCAGGGGGCCCCCTACGAGCAGTACTTC.

The table lists this clone with a count of one. The rearrangement links TRBV10-3 to TRBJ2-5, with D possibly being TRBD2 (5 bases). Germline lookup yields CDR1 ENHRY and CDR2 SYGVKD. This CDR3 has 16 amino acids. Trimming took 4 bases from V and 2 from J, leaving 17 bases between them. The CDR3 sequence is CAISVSGSSLQETQYF. The DNA for the CDR3 is TGTGCCATCAGTGTATCGGGGTCTTCTCTACAAGAGACCCAGTACTTC.